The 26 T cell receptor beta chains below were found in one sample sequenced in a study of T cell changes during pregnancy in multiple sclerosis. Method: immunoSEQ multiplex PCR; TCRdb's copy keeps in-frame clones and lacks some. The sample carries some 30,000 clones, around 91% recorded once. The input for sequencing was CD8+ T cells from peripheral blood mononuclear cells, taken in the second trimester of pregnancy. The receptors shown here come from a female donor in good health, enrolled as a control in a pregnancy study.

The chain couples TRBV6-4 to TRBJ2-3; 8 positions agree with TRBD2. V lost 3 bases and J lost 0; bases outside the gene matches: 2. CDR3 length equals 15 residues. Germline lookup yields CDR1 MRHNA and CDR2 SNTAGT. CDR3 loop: CASSEERGSTDTQYF. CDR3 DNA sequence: TGTGCCAGCAGTGAAGAGCGGGGGAGCACAGATACGCAGTATTTT.

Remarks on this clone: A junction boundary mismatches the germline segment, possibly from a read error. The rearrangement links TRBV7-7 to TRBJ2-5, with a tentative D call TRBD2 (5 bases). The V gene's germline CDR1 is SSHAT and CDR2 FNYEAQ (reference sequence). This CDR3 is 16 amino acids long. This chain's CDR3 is CASSLGPLDYLETQYF. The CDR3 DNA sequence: TGTGCTAGCAGCTTAGGCCCTCTCGACTATCTGGAGACCCAGTACTTC.

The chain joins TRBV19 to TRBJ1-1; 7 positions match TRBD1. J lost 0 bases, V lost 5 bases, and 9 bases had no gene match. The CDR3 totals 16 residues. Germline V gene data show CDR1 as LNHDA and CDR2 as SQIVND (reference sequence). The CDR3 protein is CASSPQGVIMNTEAFF. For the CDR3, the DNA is TGTGCCAGTAGTCCCCAGGGGGTAATCATGAACACTGAAGCTTTCTTT.

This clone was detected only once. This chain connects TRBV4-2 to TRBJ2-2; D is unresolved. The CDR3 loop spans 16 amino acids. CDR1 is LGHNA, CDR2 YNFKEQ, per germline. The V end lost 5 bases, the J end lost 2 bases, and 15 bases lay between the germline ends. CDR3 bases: TGTGCCAGCAGCGAAGCCAGCGACCCTAACACCGGGGAGCTGTTTTTT. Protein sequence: CASSEASDPNTGELFF.

The CDR3 here is CASSLGTGASPLHF. The CDR3 DNA is TGTGCCAGCAGCTTAGGGACAGGGGCTTCACCCCTCCACTTT. This rearrangement joins TRBV7-8 to TRBJ1-6; 9 bases are a match to TRBD1. The CDR3 spans 14 residues. Trimming cost V 1 base and J 9 bases; bases outside gene matches: 1. In germline, CDR1 is SGHVS, CDR2 FQNEAQ.

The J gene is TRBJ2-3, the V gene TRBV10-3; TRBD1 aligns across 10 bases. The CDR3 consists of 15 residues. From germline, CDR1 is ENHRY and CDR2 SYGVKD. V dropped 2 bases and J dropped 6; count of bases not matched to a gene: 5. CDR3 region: CAISEQRDRGDTQYF. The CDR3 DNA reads TGTGCCATCAGTGAGCAACGGGACAGGGGTGATACGCAGTATTTT.

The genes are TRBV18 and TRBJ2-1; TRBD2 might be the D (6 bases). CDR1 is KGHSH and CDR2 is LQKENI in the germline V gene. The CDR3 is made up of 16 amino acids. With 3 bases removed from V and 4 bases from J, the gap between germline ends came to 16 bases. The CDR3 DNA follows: TGTGCCAGCTCACCGGGGACTCCGCCTTATTACAATGAGCAGTTCTTC. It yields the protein CASSPGTPPYYNEQFF.

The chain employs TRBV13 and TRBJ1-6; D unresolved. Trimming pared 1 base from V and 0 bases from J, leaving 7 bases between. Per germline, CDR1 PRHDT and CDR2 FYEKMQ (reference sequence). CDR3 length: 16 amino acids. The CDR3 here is CASSLAGSSYNSPLHF. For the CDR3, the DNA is TGTGCCAGCAGCTTAGCAGGAAGCTCCTATAATTCACCCCTCCACTTT.

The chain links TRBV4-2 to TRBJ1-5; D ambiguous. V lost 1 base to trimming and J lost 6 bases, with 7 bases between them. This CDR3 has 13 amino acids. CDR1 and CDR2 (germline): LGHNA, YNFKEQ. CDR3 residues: CASSQGEGQPQHF. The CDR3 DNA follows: TGTGCCAGCAGCCAAGGGGAGGGTCAGCCCCAGCATTTT.

CDR3 region: CASSSTGGVDTQYF. CDR3 nucleotides: TGTGCCAGCAGCTCGACAGGGGGCGTGGATACGCAGTATTTT. The genes are TRBV11-2 and TRBJ2-3; 10 bases match TRBD1. The V segment lost 4 bases and the J segment 6 bases; nucleotides outside the gene matches: 4. This CDR3 comprises 14 residues. The germline V gene encodes CDR1 SGHAT and CDR2 FQNNGV.

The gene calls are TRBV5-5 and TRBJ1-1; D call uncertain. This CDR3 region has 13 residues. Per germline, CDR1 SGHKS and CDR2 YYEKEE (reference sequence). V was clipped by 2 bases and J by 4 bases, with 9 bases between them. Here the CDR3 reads CASSLVSSTEAFF. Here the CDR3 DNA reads TGTGCCAGCAGCTTAGTTTCTAGCACTGAAGCTTTCTTT.

CDR3 residues: CASSLPTGGISYEQYF. As DNA, the CDR3 is TGTGCCAGCAGCCTCCCCACGGGGGGGATCTCCTACGAGCAGTACTTC. The V gene is TRBV7-2, the J gene TRBJ2-7; 8 nucleotides agree with TRBD2. The germline gives CDR1 SGHTA, CDR2 FQGNSA. The ends lost 5 bases at V and 0 bases at J; junction bases unmatched: 9. This CDR3 spans 16 amino acids.

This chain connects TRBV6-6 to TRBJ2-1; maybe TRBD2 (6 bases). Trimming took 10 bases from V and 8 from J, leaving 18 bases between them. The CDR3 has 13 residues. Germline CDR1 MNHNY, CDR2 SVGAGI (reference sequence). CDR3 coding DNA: TGTGCCACCGATCTGGCTGGAGGGGATGAGCAGTTCTTC. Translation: CATDLAGGDEQFF.

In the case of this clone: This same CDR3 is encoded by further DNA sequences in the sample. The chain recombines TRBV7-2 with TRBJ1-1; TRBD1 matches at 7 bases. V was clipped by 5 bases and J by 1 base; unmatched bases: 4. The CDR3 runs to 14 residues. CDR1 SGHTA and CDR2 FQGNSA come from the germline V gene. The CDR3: CASSPGGWNTEAFF. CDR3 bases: TGTGCCAGCAGCCCAGGGGGATGGAACACTGAAGCTTTCTTT.

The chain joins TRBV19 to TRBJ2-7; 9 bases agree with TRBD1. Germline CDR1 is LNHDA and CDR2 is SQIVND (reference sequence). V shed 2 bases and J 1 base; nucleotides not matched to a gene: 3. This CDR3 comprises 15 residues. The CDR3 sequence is CASSITGTGSYEQYF. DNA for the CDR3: TGTGCCAGTAGTATAACCGGGACAGGGTCCTACGAGCAGTACTTC.

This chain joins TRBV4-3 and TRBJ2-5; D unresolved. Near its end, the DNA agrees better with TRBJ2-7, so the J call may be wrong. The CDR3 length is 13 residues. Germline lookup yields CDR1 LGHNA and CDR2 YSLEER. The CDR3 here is CASSQGGSYEQYF. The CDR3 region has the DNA TGCGCCAGCAGCCAAGGCGGTTCCTACGAGCAGTACTTC.

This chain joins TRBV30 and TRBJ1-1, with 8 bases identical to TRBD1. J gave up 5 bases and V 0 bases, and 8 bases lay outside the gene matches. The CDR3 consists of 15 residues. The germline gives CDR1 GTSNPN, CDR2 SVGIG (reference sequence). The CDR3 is CAWSVQQGAKTEAFF. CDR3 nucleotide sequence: TGTGCCTGGAGTGTACAGCAGGGGGCGAAAACTGAAGCTTTCTTT. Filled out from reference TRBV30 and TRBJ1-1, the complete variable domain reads SQTIHQWPATLVQPVGSPLSLECTVEGTSNPNLYWYRQAAGRGLQLLFYSVGIGQISSEVPQNLSASRPQDRQFILSSKKLLLSDSGFYLCAWSVQQGAKTEAFFGQGTRLTVV.

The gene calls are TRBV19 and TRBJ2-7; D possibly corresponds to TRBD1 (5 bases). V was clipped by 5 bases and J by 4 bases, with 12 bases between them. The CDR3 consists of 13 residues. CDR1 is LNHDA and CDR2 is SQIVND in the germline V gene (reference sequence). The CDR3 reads CASSGAGWYEQYF. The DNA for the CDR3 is TGTGCCAGTAGTGGGGCAGGGTGGTACGAGCAGTACTTC.

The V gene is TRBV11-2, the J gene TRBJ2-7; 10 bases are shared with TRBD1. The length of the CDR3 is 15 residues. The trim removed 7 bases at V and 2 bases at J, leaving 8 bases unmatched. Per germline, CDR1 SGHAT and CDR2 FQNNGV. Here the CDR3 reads CASILRQGAAYEQYF. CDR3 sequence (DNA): TGTGCCAGCATCCTCAGACAGGGGGCCGCCTACGAGCAGTACTTC.

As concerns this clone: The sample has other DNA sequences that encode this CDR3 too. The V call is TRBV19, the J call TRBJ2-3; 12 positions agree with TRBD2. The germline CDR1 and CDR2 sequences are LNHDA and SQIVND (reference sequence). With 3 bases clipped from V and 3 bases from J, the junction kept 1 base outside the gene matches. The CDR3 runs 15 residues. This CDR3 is CASSMTSGGTDTQYF. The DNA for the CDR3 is TGTGCCAGTAGTATGACTAGCGGGGGTACAGATACGCAGTATTTT. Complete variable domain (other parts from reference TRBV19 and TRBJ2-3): DGGITQSPKYLFRKEGQNVTLSCEQNLNHDAMYWYRQDPGQGLRLIYYSQIVNDFQKGDIAEGYSVSREKKESFPLTVTSAQKNPTAFYLCASSMTSGGTDTQYFGPGTRLTVL.

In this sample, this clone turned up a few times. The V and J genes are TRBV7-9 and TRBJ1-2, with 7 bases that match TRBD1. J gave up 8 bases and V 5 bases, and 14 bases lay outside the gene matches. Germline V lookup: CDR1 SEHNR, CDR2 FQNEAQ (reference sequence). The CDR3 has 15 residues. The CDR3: CASSRGRQGSLGYTF. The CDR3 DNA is TGTGCCAGCAGCCGAGGAAGACAGGGTAGTCTCGGCTACACCTTC.

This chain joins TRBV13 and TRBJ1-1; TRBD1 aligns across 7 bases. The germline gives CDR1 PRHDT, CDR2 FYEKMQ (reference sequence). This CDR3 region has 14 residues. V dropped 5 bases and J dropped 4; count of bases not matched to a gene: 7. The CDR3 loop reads CASSLQTGITEAFF. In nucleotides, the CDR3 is TGTGCCAGCAGCCTCCAGACAGGGATCACTGAAGCTTTCTTT.

CDR3 bases: TGTGCCAGCAGCCCCTTCGGGGGGGGCTACAATGAGCAGTTCTTC. It yields the protein CASSPFGGGYNEQFF. The V gene is TRBV7-9, the J gene TRBJ2-1; TRBD2 matches at 8 bases. J gave up 3 bases and V 5 bases, and 6 bases lay outside the gene matches. This CDR3 contains 15 residues. Germline loops: CDR1 SEHNR, CDR2 FQNEAQ (reference sequence).

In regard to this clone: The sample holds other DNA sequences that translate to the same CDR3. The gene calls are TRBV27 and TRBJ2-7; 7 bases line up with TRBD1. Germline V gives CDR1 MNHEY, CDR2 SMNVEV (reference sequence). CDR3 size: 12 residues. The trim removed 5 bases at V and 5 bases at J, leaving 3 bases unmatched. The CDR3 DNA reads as TGTGCCAGCAGTCTACAGGGGAACGAGCAGTACTTC. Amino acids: CASSLQGNEQYF.

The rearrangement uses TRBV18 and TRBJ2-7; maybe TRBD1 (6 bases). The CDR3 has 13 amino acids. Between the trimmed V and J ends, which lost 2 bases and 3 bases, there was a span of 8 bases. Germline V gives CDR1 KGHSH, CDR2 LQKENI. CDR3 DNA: TGTGCCAGCTCACCAGAGGACAGCTACGAGCAGTACTTC. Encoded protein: CASSPEDSYEQYF.

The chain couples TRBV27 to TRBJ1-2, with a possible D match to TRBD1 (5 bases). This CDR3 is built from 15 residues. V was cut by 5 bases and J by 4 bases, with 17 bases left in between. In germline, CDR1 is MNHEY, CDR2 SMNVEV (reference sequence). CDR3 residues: CASSPRGGEGYGYTF. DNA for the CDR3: TGTGCCAGCAGTCCCCGTGGAGGGGAGGGCTATGGCTACACCTTC.